Shown below are 7 T cell receptor beta chains from a single sample sequenced in a study of blood T cell repertoires in COVID-19. TCRdb's table, derived via immunoSEQ multiplex PCR, lists solely in-frame clones and lacks some. The profile shows some 300,000 clones, around 88% of them singletons. Sample: peripheral blood. The receptors come from a woman in her seventies with COVID-19, enrolled during active disease.

The V gene is TRBV12-3 or TRBV12-4, the J gene TRBJ2-7; D unresolved. V lost 8 bases and J 2 bases, leaving 7 bases between the germline ends. The CDR3 spans 11 residues. CDR3 nucleotide sequence: TGTGCCAGCTCCCCTGCCTACGAGCAGTACTTC. The encoded protein is CASSPAYEQYF.

This chain links TRBV21-1 with TRBJ1-4; the table's TRBD1 call for D was not verified on the DNA. TRBV21-1 is shown as a pseudogene. This CDR3 is built from 14 residues. The CDR3 here is CASSITSTNEKLFF. The CDR3 bases are TGTGCCAGCAGCATTACATCAACTAATGAAAAACTGTTTTTT.

V and J are TRBV27 and TRBJ1-5; 10 bases are shared with TRBD1. CDR1 and CDR2 (germline): MNHEY, SMNVEV (reference sequence). This CDR3 has 17 amino acids. V lost 6 bases and J lost 2; bases outside the gene matches: 10. CDR3 sequence: CASSLDGTGVGNQPQHF. Written as DNA, the CDR3 is TGTGCCAGCAGCCTGGATGGGACAGGGGTGGGCAATCAGCCCCAGCATTTT.

This clone has only one observation. This chain uses TRBV7-9 with TRBJ1-5, with D unresolved. Trimming cost V 5 bases and J 6 bases, with 11 bases left between them. Germline-derived CDR1 and CDR2 are SEHNR and FQNEAQ (reference sequence). This CDR3 region has 13 residues. The CDR3 DNA sequence: TGTGCCAGCAGCGGCCTCGCAGGTCAGCCCCAGCATTTT. Protein product: CASSGLAGQPQHF.

The chain carries TRBV7-8 and TRBJ2-2, with TRBD2 matching over 9 bases. From germline, CDR1 is SGHVS and CDR2 FQNEAQ. V shed 0 bases, J shed 7 bases, and the junction held 9 bases outside the gene matches. CDR3 size: 17 residues. CDR3 nucleotide sequence: TGTGCCAGCAGCTTAGCGCGAATAGCGGGGGAGGGCGGGGAGCTGTTTTTT. This codes for CASSLARIAGEGGELFF.

The chain uses TRBV18 and TRBJ1-3, with a weak D call TRBD1 (5 bases). Germline assignment: CDR1 KGHSH and CDR2 LQKENI. The CDR3 has 18 residues. V dropped 0 bases and J dropped 0 bases, with 15 bases sitting between them. CDR3 loop: CASSPPVPTGFSGNTIYF. CDR3 bases: TGTGCCAGCTCACCACCCGTCCCAACAGGCTTCTCTGGAAACACCATATATTTT.

The chain carries TRBV12-2 and TRBJ2-1; TRBD2, the table's D call, was not compared with the DNA. TRBV12-2 is a pseudogene. There are 16 residues in the CDR3. The CDR3 loop reads CASRSKADYPNNEQFF. CDR3 in DNA: TGTGCAAGTCGCTCAAAAGCTGACTATCCGAACAATGAGCAGTTCTTC.